This TCR beta chain is from a study of identical twins. Whole-study findings and limits: High-abundance cord blood beta clonotypes had fewer insertions; memory repertoires showed none.

TCRdb re-called the 5' RACE reads with MiXCR, one entry per CDR3 protein. Here the sample spans approximately 700,000 distinct CDR3 sequences, 15% to 20% being singletons. Worth noting for this clonotype: Its target is not known.

The CDR3 spans 14 residues. Trimming at V came to 1 base and at J to 5 bases, leaving 2 bases not matched to a gene. The germline V gene encodes CDR1 GTSNPN and CDR2 SVGIG (reference sequence). Another study also made use of these data, one on T cells expressing NK-cell markers. That source notes: TCR beta repertoires came from sorted CD3+CD56+NKG2C+, CD3+CD56+NKG2C- and CD3+CD56-NKG2C+ T cells.

The receptor was isolated from a young woman in good health. Input material: PBMCs. The rearrangement uses TRBV30 and TRBJ1-4; 9 nucleotides match TRBD1. CDR3 amino acids: CAWSGGQGNEKLFF. In nucleotides, the CDR3 is TGTGCCTGGAGTGGGGGACAGGGAAATGAAAAACTGTTTTTT.